This T cell receptor (beta chain) was identified in a study of shared clonotypes between healthy human individuals. The V segment lost 4 bases and the J segment 5 bases; nucleotides outside the gene matches: 10. Germline-derived CDR1 and CDR2 are MDHEN and SYDVKM. This CDR3 has 16 amino acids. TCRdb's table, derived via immunoSEQ multiplex PCR, lists solely in-frame clones and lacks some. The sample lists 780,000 or so clones, 55% to 75% occurring once. In regard to this clone: The antigen is unknown.

Donors were healthy HIV-negative adults without recent acute infections or vaccinations. Study-level points and caveats: When naive CD4 clonotypes were compared across several donors, around 5% were shared.

The sample was memory CD4+ T cells sorted from blood. The subset was: CD45RA-negative fraction. This chain links TRBV28 with TRBJ1-4; 7 nucleotides line up with TRBD1. This TCR was sampled from a woman younger than 45 in good health. The DNA of the CDR3 is TGTGCCAGCAGTTCAACCCGACAGGGAGAGAATGAAAAACTGTTTTTT. Protein: CASSSTRQGENEKLFF.